A single sample is the source of the 15 T cell receptor beta chains below, sequenced in a study of vaccination and CD4 T cells after COVID-19. As for treatment: roughly 11-day PBMC culture with coronavirus spike peptide pools or control peptides (ViraFEST assay). The Oncomine TCR Beta short-read assay was what sequenced the DNA obtained from cultured CD4+ T cells. TCRdb reprocessed the PCR reads via MiXCR and lists one record per CDR3 protein. The sample records 20,000 to 25,000 distinct CDR3 sequences, around 68% being singletons. These receptors are not linked to any known antigen. Material: CD4+ T cells from blood, cultured in vitro, obtained before SARS-CoV-2 vaccination. The origin of the receptors is a human donor who received a COVID-19 vaccine.

This chain uses TRBV11-1 with TRBJ2-1; maybe TRBD1 (5 bases). Trimming shortened V by 3 bases and J by 4 bases, and 7 bases separated the two germline ends. In germline, CDR1 is SGHAT, CDR2 FQDESV (reference sequence). The length of the CDR3 is 13 residues. The CDR3 DNA is TGTGCCAGCAGCTTGAACAGGTACAATGAGCAGTTCTTC. Encoded protein: CASSLNRYNEQFF.

This sequence joins TRBV11-3 and TRBJ2-3; perhaps TRBD1 as D (6 bases). This CDR3 spans 15 amino acids. CDR1 and CDR2 from the germline V gene are SGHNT and YENEEA. V was pared by 5 bases and J by 6 bases, with 18 bases between. The CDR3 loop reads CASSTWDNDSDTQYF. For the CDR3, the DNA is TGTGCCAGCAGCACGTGGGACAACGATTCCGATACGCAGTATTTT.

V usage is TRBV10-1 and J usage is TRBJ2-2; 7 positions agree with TRBD2. This CDR3 contains 13 residues. Looked up from germline, CDR1 is WNHNN and CDR2 is SYGVQD (reference sequence). J was trimmed by 1 base and V by 8 bases; bases with no gene match: 1. The CDR3 nucleotides read TGCGCCAGCGGGACTAAGAACACCGGGGAGCTGTTTTTT. Translated: CASGTKNTGELFF.

The chain employs TRBV30 and TRBJ1-1; D not resolved. The germline V gene has CDR1 GTSNPN and CDR2 SVGIG (reference sequence). The length of the CDR3 is 14 residues. With 8 bases removed from V and 0 bases from J, the gap between germline ends came to 16 bases. CDR3 nucleotide sequence: TGTGCCAGCCGCGCGGCGTTCCTGAACACTGAAGCTTTCTTT. Amino acid sequence: CASRAAFLNTEAFF.

This chain uses TRBV11-1 with TRBJ2-7; tentative D call: TRBD1 (5 bases). CDR1 and CDR2 from the germline V gene are SGHAT and FQDESV (reference sequence). The ends were cut back, 3 bases at V and 5 bases at J, with 17 bases in the middle. The CDR3 is 15 residues long. Written as DNA, the CDR3 is TGTGCCAGCAGCTTGACCCTCTTGCAGGGTGACGAGCAGTACTTC. This translates into CASSLTLLQGDEQYF.

This chain links TRBV6-5 with TRBJ2-2; 7 nucleotides match TRBD1. CDR1 and CDR2 from the germline V gene are MNHEY and SVGAGI. Trimming took 9 bases from V and 3 from J; bases not matched to a gene: 13. This CDR3 comprises 16 residues. The CDR3 DNA is TGTGCCAGTCAGTTCACAGGGGAATTGGACACCGGGGAGCTGTTTTTT. It is translated as CASQFTGELDTGELFF.

This rearrangement joins TRBV24-1 to TRBJ2-1; D uncertain. V was shortened by 1 base and J by 3 bases, with 3 bases between the two germline ends. Per germline, CDR1 KGHDR and CDR2 SFDVKD. The CDR3 runs to 13 residues. CDR3 sequence: CATSDFIYNEQFF. The CDR3 coding sequence is TGTGCCACCAGTGATTTCATCTACAATGAGCAGTTCTTC.

The rearrangement joins TRBV6-1 to TRBJ1-1; 9 bases map to TRBD1. This CDR3 spans 16 amino acids. The germline gives CDR1 MNHNS, CDR2 SASEGT. With V trimmed by 5 bases and J by 0 bases, 7 bases remained unmatched. CDR3 in DNA: TGTGCCAGCAGTACCCGGACAGGGGCTCTGAACACTGAAGCTTTCTTT. Translating gives CASSTRTGALNTEAFF.

The chain carries TRBV7-9 and TRBJ1-3; D call uncertain. V was cut by 5 bases and J by 8 bases, with 7 bases left in between. The CDR3 sequence is 11 residues long. Looked up from germline, CDR1 is SEHNR and CDR2 is FQNEAQ (reference sequence). The CDR3 here is CASSPRDTIYF. CDR3 bases: TGTGCCAGCAGCCCCCGGGACACCATATATTTT.

This clonotype has only a few counts. The chain combines TRBV6-1 with TRBJ1-6; D call uncertain. The CDR3 sequence is 14 residues long. Trimming removed 6 bases at V and 7 bases at J, with 13 bases between. The V gene's germline CDR1 is MNHNS and CDR2 SASEGT. The DNA for the CDR3 is TGTGCCAGCAGGCTAGATCCTCTGAATTCACCCCTCCACTTT. It translates to CASRLDPLNSPLHF.

The chain carries TRBV4-1 and TRBJ2-5; no definite D call. Per the germline V gene, CDR1 is MGHRA and CDR2 is YSYEKL. V lost 1 base to trimming and J lost 1 base, with 7 bases between them. CDR3 length: 14 amino acids. CDR3 nucleotide sequence: TGCGCCAGCAGCCAAGGGTCCTTCCAAGAGACCCAGTACTTC. Its protein product is CASSQGSFQETQYF.

This clonotype has only a few counts. The rearrangement links TRBV12-3 or TRBV12-4 to TRBJ1-6, with 10 bases identical to TRBD1. Unmatched junction bases numbered 6, after V lost 3 bases and J lost 7 bases. This CDR3 is 16 amino acids long. The CDR3 DNA follows: TGTGCCAGCAGTTTTGGTCCGGGACAGGGGAATTCACCCCTCCACTTT. Translation: CASSFGPGQGNSPLHF.

CDR3 loop: CASSLGLAGGPIRLGQYF. The CDR3 nucleotides read TGTGCCAGCAGCTTAGGACTAGCGGGGGGGCCTATTCGTCTGGGGCAGTATTTT. This sequence joins TRBV7-8 and TRBJ2-3; 14 nucleotides line up with TRBD2. The CDR3 length is 18 residues. V dropped 1 base and J dropped 11; count of bases not matched to a gene: 14. Germline V gene sequence: CDR1 SGHVS, CDR2 FQNEAQ.

The genes are TRBV6-2 or TRBV6-3 and TRBJ1-2; maybe TRBD1 (5 bases). CDR1 and CDR2 (germline): MNHEY, SVGEGT. The CDR3 has 12 residues. The V gene lost 2 bases and the J gene lost 4 bases, with 5 bases spanning the gap. CDR3 nucleotides: TGTGCCAGCAGTTACGGGGCCTATGGCTACACCTTC. Amino acid sequence: CASSYGAYGYTF.

The chain has TRBV7-2 and TRBJ2-2; 8 bases map to TRBD2. Germline-derived CDR1 and CDR2 are SGHTA and FQGNSA. V lost 5 bases, J lost 2 bases, and 4 bases stayed unmatched. The CDR3 loop spans 15 amino acids. CDR3 amino acids: CASSVSGGNTGELFF. The CDR3, as DNA: TGTGCCAGCAGCGTAAGCGGGGGAAACACCGGGGAGCTGTTTTTT.